One sample yielded the 7 T cell receptor beta chains listed below, sequenced in a study of T cell changes during pregnancy in multiple sclerosis. Profiled with immunoSEQ multiplex PCR; TCRdb holds only in-frame clones, not every one. The data show over 60,000 clones, over 85% seen once. The sequences come from peripheral blood, collected in the first trimester of pregnancy. The receptors come from a female donor with multiple sclerosis, enrolled in a pregnancy study.

This chain connects TRBV5-4 to TRBJ1-2, with D hard to call. The germline gives CDR1 SGHNT, CDR2 YYREEE (reference sequence). V lost 0 bases and J lost 10, with 7 bases in between. There are 11 residues in the CDR3. CDR3 region: CASSLGAYYTF. CDR3 in DNA: TGTGCCAGCAGCTTGGGAGCTTACTACACCTTC.

This rearrangement joins TRBV6-6 to TRBJ1-1, with TRBD1 as a possible D gene (5 bases). V lost 2 bases to trimming and J lost 5 bases, with 9 bases between them. The germline V gene has CDR1 MNHNY and CDR2 SVGAGI (reference sequence). The CDR3 spans 13 residues. CDR3 region: CASSYGGETEAFF. The CDR3 nucleotides read TGTGCCAGCAGTTACGGGGGGGAAACTGAAGCTTTCTTT.

V and J are TRBV30 and TRBJ2-2, with TRBD2 matching over 10 bases. The J segment lost 2 bases and the V segment lost 4 bases, leaving 7 bases of the junction unmatched. Germline V gene sequence: CDR1 GTSNPN, CDR2 SVGIG (reference sequence). There are 16 residues in the CDR3. For the CDR3, the DNA is TGTGCCTGGAAGAGGTTACTAGCGGGAAACACCGGGGAGCTGTTTTTT. Translating it yields CAWKRLLAGNTGELFF.

The chain recombines TRBV7-9 with TRBJ1-5; 7 bases match TRBD1. J was trimmed by 4 bases and V by 5 bases; bases with no gene match: 8. The CDR3 loop spans 15 amino acids. The germline V gene has CDR1 SEHNR and CDR2 FQNEAQ (reference sequence). CDR3 nucleotides: TGTGCCAGCAGCCGTACAGGGGACGGAAATCAGCCCCAGCATTTT. This encodes CASSRTGDGNQPQHF.

The chain is built from TRBV6-5 and TRBJ2-1; 10 bases line up with TRBD2. CDR3 length: 16 amino acids. The J segment lost 7 bases and the V segment lost 0 bases, leaving 6 bases of the junction unmatched. CDR1 is MNHEY and CDR2 is SVGAGI in the germline V gene. CDR3 nucleotides: TGTGCCAGCAGTTACTCGAACCTAGCGGGGGAGAATGAGCAGTTCTTC. Protein sequence: CASSYSNLAGENEQFF.

V usage is TRBV28 and J usage is TRBJ2-2, with D possibly being TRBD2 (6 bases). This CDR3 region has 18 residues. The germline V and J ends were trimmed by 2 bases and 6 bases, with 22 bases remaining between them. Germline CDR1 is MDHEN and CDR2 is SYDVKM. CDR3 nucleotide sequence: TGTGCCAGCAGTTTAGAGCGTTGGAGGCGGGACGCATCCGGGGAGCTGTTTTTT. It codes for CASSLERWRRDASGELFF.

J is TRBJ1-2 and V is TRBV29-1; TRBD1 agrees at 12 bases. The CDR3 length is 12 residues. In germline, CDR1 is SQVTM, CDR2 ANQGSEA. Losses at the gene ends were 8 bases for V and 8 bases for J; bases not matched to a gene: 6. Here the CDR3 reads CSTGQGARGYTF. The CDR3 DNA reads as TGCAGCACGGGACAGGGGGCAAGGGGCTACACCTTC.